The source of this T cell receptor beta chain is a study of T cell changes during pregnancy in multiple sclerosis. Sequencing was performed with immunoSEQ multiplex PCR; in TCRdb, only in-frame clones are kept and a portion is missing. The repertoire has tens of thousands of clones, 90% of them found once; the top ten carry around 4.7%. The CDR3 has 16 amino acids. Trimming stripped 0 bases from V and 4 bases from J, with 15 bases between. Per germline, CDR1 SGHNT and CDR2 YENEEA. Sample: peripheral blood, taken in the second trimester of pregnancy. V usage is TRBV11-3 and J usage is TRBJ1-1; D is ambiguous. The clonotype was recovered from a female donor in good health, enrolled as a control in a pregnancy study. The CDR3 sequence: CASSLDKDQAGTEAFF. The CDR3 DNA sequence: TGTGCCAGCAGCTTAGATAAGGACCAAGCGGGCACTGAAGCTTTCTTT.